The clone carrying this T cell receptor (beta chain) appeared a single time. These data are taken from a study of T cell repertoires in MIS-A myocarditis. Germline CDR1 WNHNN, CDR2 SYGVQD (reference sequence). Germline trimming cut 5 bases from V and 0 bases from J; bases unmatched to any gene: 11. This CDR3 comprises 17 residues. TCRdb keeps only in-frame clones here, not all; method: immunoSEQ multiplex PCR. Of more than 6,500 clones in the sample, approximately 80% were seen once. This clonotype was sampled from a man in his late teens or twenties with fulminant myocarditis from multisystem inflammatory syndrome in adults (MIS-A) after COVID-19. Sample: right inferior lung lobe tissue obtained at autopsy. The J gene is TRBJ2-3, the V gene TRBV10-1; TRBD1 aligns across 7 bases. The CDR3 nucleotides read TGCGCCAGCAGTCGACAGGGTGCCACTAACAGCACAGATACGCAGTATTTT. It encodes CASSRQGATNSTDTQYF.